These T cell receptor beta chains were read from a single sample in a study of shared T cell receptors in the human thymus. Here immunoSEQ multiplex PCR was the method, and the copy in TCRdb shows in-frame clones only, minus some. The table lists hundreds of thousands of clones, around 87% of them singletons, with roughly 0.0097% in the top ten. These data were likewise used in another study, on human thymus T cells.

Sequencing was carried out using thymocytes. The source of these receptors is a boy under three years old with a congenital heart defect. Both conserved end residues are part of each CDR3. A D gene is named only where the DNA matches it firmly. Clone size appears in some rows only: once, few, many, or a class for an expanded clone.

abundance	d_gene	v_gene	j_gene	CDR3aa	CDR3nt
-	TRBD2	TRBV15	TRBJ2-1	CATSGTRLAAPSSYNEQFF	TGTGCCACCAGCGGCACGAGACTAGCGGCTCCGAGCTCCTACAATGAGCAGTTCTTC
-	-	TRBV25-1	TRBJ1-1	CASSEFHDSLGNTEAFF	TGTGCCAGCAGTGAATTCCACGACAGCCTCGGGAACACTGAAGCTTTCTTT
-	-	TRBV19	TRBJ2-7	CASSVPGERRPYEQYF	TGTGCCAGTTCCGTTCCGGGGGAGCGGAGACCCTACGAGCAGTACTTC
-	TRBD1	TRBV7-7	TRBJ2-7	CASSPDRDYEQYF	TGTGCTAGCAGCCCCGACAGGGACTACGAGCAGTACTTC
-	-	TRBV4-2	TRBJ2-7	CASSQMLTDGSYEQYF	TGTGCCAGCAGCCAAATGCTGACTGACGGGAGTTACGAGCAGTACTTC
-	TRBD1	TRBV5-1	TRBJ2-1	CASSLLRDRKYNEQFF	TGCGCCAGCAGCTTATTACGGGACAGAAAATACAATGAGCAGTTCTTC
-	TRBD1	TRBV4-3	TRBJ1-1	CASSQDGTGLRAITEAFF	TGCGCCAGCAGCCAAGACGGGACAGGGCTCAGGGCTATAACTGAAGCTTTCTTT
-	TRBD2	TRBV7-9	TRBJ2-1	CASSLVAGLAELCEQFF	TGTGCCAGCAGCTTAGTGGCAGGACTAGCGGAGTTGTGTGAGCAGTTCTTC
once	-	TRBV14	TRBJ1-1	CASSQSLYYHYGSTEAFF	TGTGCCAGCAGCCAATCCCTATACTACCATTACGGTTCCACTGAAGCTTTCTTT
few	TRBD1	TRBV7-8	TRBJ2-7	CASSFIPGQGAYEQYF	TGTGCCAGCAGCTTCATTCCGGGACAGGGGGCCTACGAGCAGTACTTC
-	TRBD1	TRBV19	TRBJ1-5	CASSILTGPQPQHF	TGTGCCAGTAGTATACTGACAGGGCCCCAGCCCCAGCATTTT
-	TRBD1	TRBV6-1	TRBJ1-5	CASSEDRGSQPQHF	TGTGCCAGCAGTGAAGACAGGGGTAGCCAGCCCCAGCATTTT
-	TRBD2	TRBV19	TRBJ2-3	CASSIGVETSDRTDTQYF	TGTGCCAGTAGTATAGGAGTTGAGACTAGCGACCGCACAGATACGCAGTATTTT
-	-	TRBV7-2	TRBJ1-1	CASSLGATEAFF	TGTGCCAGCAGCTTAGGGGCCACTGAAGCTTTCTTT
-	TRBD1	TRBV19	TRBJ1-5	CASSMGVDRDSNQPQHF	TGTGCCAGTAGTATGGGGGTTGACAGGGATAGCAATCAGCCCCAGCATTTT
-	-	TRBV21-1	TRBJ2-3	CASSKGDSQATDTQYF	TGTGCCAGCAGCAAAGGGGACTCACAAGCCACAGATACGCAGTATTTT
-	-	TRBV28	TRBJ2-3	CASSSSAGNTDTQYF	TGTGCCAGCAGCTCCTCGGCGGGAAATACAGATACGCAGTATTTT